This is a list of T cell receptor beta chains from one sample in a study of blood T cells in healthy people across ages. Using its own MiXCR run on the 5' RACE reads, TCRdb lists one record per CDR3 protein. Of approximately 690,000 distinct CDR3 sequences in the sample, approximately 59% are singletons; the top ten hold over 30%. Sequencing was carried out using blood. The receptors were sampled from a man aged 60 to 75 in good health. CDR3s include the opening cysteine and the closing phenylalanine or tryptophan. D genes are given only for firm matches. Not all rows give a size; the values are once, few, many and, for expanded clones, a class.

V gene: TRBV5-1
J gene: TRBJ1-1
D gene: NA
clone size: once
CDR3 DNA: TGCGCCAGCAGACCCCTCCCGACGGGGAACACTGAAGCTTTCTTT
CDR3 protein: CASRPLPTGNTEAFF

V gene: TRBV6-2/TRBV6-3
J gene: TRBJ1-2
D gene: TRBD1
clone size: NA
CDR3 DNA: TGTGCCAGCAGCCCCGACAGGGATGAGGGCTACACCTTC
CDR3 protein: CASSPDRDEGYTF

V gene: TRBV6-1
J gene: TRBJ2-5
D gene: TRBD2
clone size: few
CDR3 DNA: TGTGCCAGCAGTGGTCTAGCGGCTCAAGAGACCCAGTACTTC
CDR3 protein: CASSGLAAQETQYF

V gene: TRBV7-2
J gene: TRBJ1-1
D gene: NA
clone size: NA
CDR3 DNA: TGTGCCAGCAGCTTTGGACTGAACACTGAAGCTTTCTTT
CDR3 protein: CASSFGLNTEAFF

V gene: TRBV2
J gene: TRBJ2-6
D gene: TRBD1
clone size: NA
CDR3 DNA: TGTGCCAGCAGCGGACAGGGGCGCGCTGGGGCCAACGTCCTGACTTTC
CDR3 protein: CASSGQGRAGANVLTF

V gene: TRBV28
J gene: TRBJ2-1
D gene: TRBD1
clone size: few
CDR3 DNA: TGTGCCAGCAGTTTGTGGGACAGGGGTTCCAATGAGCAGTTCTTC
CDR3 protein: CASSLWDRGSNEQFF

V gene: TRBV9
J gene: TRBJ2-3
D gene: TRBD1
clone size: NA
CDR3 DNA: TGTGCCAGCAGCGTCGATGGGACAGACACAGATACGCAGTATTTT
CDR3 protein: CASSVDGTDTDTQYF

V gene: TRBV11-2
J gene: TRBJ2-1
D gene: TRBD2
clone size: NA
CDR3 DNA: TGTGCCAGCAGCTTAGGACTAGCGGGGATCCTAGACGGACAGTTCTTC
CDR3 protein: CASSLGLAGILDGQFF

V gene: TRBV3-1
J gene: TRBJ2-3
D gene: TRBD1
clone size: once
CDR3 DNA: TGTGCCAGCAGCTACAGGACAGGAAACACAGATACGCAGTATTTT
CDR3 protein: CASSYRTGNTDTQYF

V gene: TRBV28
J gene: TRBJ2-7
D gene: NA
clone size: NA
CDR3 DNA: TGTGCCAGCAGGCCGGGCCCCTTATACGAGCAGTACTTC
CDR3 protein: CASRPGPLYEQYF

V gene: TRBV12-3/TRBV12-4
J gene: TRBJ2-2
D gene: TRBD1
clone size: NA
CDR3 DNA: TGTGCCAGCAGTTCCCGACAGGGCGGGGAGCTGTTTTTT
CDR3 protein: CASSSRQGGELFF

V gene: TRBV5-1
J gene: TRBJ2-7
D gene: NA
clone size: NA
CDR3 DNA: TGCGCCAGTCCGGGGCACACTTCATCCTACGAGCAGTACTTC
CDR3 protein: CASPGHTSSYEQYF

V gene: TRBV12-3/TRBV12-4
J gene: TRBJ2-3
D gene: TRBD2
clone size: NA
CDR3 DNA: TGTGCCAGCAGTCCATCCGGGACTAGATCCACAGATACGCAGTATTTT
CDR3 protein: CASSPSGTRSTDTQYF

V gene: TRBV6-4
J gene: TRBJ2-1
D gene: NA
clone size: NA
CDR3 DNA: TGTGCCAGCAGTGACCTCGGGGGAAAGACACTGGATGAGCAGTTCTTC
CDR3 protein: CASSDLGGKTLDEQFF

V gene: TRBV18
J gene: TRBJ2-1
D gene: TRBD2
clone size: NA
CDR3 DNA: TGTGCCAGCTCACCACCGGGACTAGCGGGAAAATACAATGAGCAGTTCTTC
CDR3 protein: CASSPPGLAGKYNEQFF

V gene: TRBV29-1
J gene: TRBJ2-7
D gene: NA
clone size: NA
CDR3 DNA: TGCAGCGTTGAGATCGGGGGGCTAGCGGTCTCCGAGCAGTACTTC
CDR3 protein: CSVEIGGLAVSEQYF

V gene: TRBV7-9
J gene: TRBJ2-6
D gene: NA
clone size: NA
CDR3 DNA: TGTGCCAGCAGCCTTCGCCCGAACTCTGGGGCCAACGTCCTGACTTTC
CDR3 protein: CASSLRPNSGANVLTF

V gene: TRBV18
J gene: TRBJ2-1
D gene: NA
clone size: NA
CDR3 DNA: TGTGCCAGCTCAACTTACAGGGCCCCTGGAGATGAGCAGTTCTTC
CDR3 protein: CASSTYRAPGDEQFF